The 13 T cell receptor beta chains given below trace back to one sample, sequenced in a study of memory CD4+ T cells and cytomegalovirus serostatus. Produced via immunoSEQ multiplex PCR; TCRdb's table is partial and in-frame only. The sample lists tens of thousands of clones, about 80% seen once, with around 1.1% in the top ten. The sort gate was single viable CD3+CD4+CD8-CD45RO+ cells for memory CD4+ T cells. The sequenced material came from memory CD4+ T cells from blood. Receptor source: an adult in good health and CMV-seronegative.

V usage is TRBV5-6 and J usage is TRBJ2-4; D perhaps matches TRBD2 (6 bases). This CDR3 is 13 amino acids long. V was cut by 4 bases and J by 7 bases, with 12 bases left in between. The germline gives CDR1 SGHDT, CDR2 YYEEEE. CDR3 residues: CASSVEGGNIQYF. The CDR3 DNA is TGTGCCAGCAGCGTCGAGGGAGGCAACATTCAGTACTTC.

The chain's CDR3 is CASSGTGENTEAFF. CDR3 nucleotides: TGTGCCAGCAGTGGGACAGGTGAGAACACTGAAGCTTTCTTT. The chain combines TRBV7-6 with TRBJ1-1; 8 positions agree with TRBD1. CDR1 is SGHVS and CDR2 is FNYEAQ in the germline V gene. Germline trimming cut 6 bases from V and 1 base from J; bases unmatched to any gene: 4. The CDR3 is 14 residues long.

This clone showed up just once. V gene TRBV7-9 combines with J gene TRBJ2-7; D uncertain. CDR1 is SEHNR, CDR2 FQNEAQ, per germline (reference sequence). The CDR3 covers 12 residues. V gave up 5 bases and J gave up 3 bases, with 8 bases separating them. The DNA of the CDR3 is TGTGCCAGCAGCCGTGGAGACTACGAGCAGTACTTC. Amino acid sequence: CASSRGDYEQYF.

This chain joins TRBV5-5 and TRBJ2-7, with D perhaps matching TRBD1 (6 bases). V shed 1 base and J shed 1 base, with 12 bases lying between them. This CDR3 has 15 amino acids. Germline V gene sequence: CDR1 SGHKS, CDR2 YYEKEE (reference sequence). The chain's CDR3 is CASSLRQAASYEQYF. CDR3 in DNA: TGTGCCAGCAGCTTGCGACAGGCCGCTTCCTACGAGCAGTACTTC.

This clone was seen a handful of times. The CDR3 DNA follows: TGTGCCAGCAGCGCAAGACGGGGGAGTATGGTCTCCTACAATGAGCAGTTCTTC. Translation gives CASSARRGSMVSYNEQFF. The chain uses TRBV7-8 and TRBJ2-1, with a possible D match to TRBD2 (6 bases). Per germline, CDR1 SGHVS and CDR2 FQNEAQ. Trimming pared 5 bases from V and 0 bases from J, leaving 20 bases between. There are 18 residues in the CDR3.

The chain links TRBV5-3 to TRBJ1-2, with no clear D. TRBV5-3 is an open reading frame, and its role is uncertain. CDR3 length equals 12 residues. Between the trimmed V and J ends, which lost 4 bases and 4 bases, there was a span of 8 bases. CDR3 in DNA: TGTGCCAGAAGCGGCCCTTCCTATGGCTACACCTTC. It yields the protein CARSGPSYGYTF.

The chain joins TRBV6-1 to TRBJ1-1; D gene ambiguous. Germline lookup yields CDR1 MNHNS and CDR2 SASEGT. V gave up 2 bases and J gave up 0 bases, with 10 bases separating them. The length of the CDR3 is 15 residues. CDR3 nucleotide sequence: TGTGCCAGCAGTGAATCAGCTATGATGAACACTGAAGCTTTCTTT. Residues: CASSESAMMNTEAFF.

The genes are TRBV5-3 and TRBJ2-7; 7 bases are shared with TRBD2. TRBV5-3 is an ORF; its function is uncertain. The CDR3 sequence is 17 residues long. The ends lost 0 bases at V and 2 bases at J; junction bases unmatched: 11. The CDR3 nucleotides are TGTGCCAGAAGCTTGGCCTACTGTGCGGGAGCTCCCTACGAGCAGTACTTC. It translates to CARSLAYCAGAPYEQYF.

The chain is built from TRBV2 and TRBJ1-2; the D gene is possibly TRBD1 (6 bases). Trimming pared 6 bases from V and 8 bases from J, leaving 16 bases between. From germline, CDR1 is SNHLY and CDR2 FYNNEI. This CDR3 comprises 13 residues. The DNA of the CDR3 is TGTGCCAGCAGGAAAGACAGGCCGGGGGGCTACACCTTC. Its protein product is CASRKDRPGGYTF.

The CDR3 nucleotides read TGTGCCAGCAGCGTAGAGGAAGGGGATCTCGCTAGCGGGAGGGTATATGAGCAGTTCTTC. The encoded protein is CASSVEEGDLASGRVYEQFF. V and J are TRBV9 and TRBJ2-1; 12 positions match TRBD2. The CDR3 has 20 amino acids. Unmatched junction bases numbered 18, after V lost 0 bases and J lost 8 bases. The V gene's germline CDR1 is SGDLS and CDR2 YYNGEE.

This clone was counted between two and nine times. CDR3: CASSSGTGGEKLFF. In nucleotides, the CDR3 is TGTGCCAGCAGTTCCGGGACAGGGGGCGAAAAACTGTTTTTT. V usage is TRBV6-1 and J usage is TRBJ1-4, with 12 bases that match TRBD1. With 5 bases clipped from V and 8 bases from J, the junction kept 3 bases outside the gene matches. The CDR3 contains 14 residues. Germline-derived CDR1 and CDR2 are MNHNS and SASEGT.

The chain employs TRBV11-2 and TRBJ2-3; TRBD2 matches at 10 bases. The V gene's germline CDR1 is SGHAT and CDR2 FQNNGV. V lost 2 bases to trimming and J lost 1 base; unmatched junction nucleotides: 0. The CDR3 is 15 amino acids. The CDR3 nucleotides are TGTGCCAGCAGCTTACTAGCGGGAGGCACAGATACGCAGTATTTT. This encodes CASSLLAGGTDTQYF.

The count of this clone is one. The genes are TRBV30 and TRBJ1-1; D is possibly TRBD1 (6 bases). Germline CDR1 GTSNPN, CDR2 SVGIG (reference sequence). Trimming took off 5 bases at V and 7 bases at J, with 14 bases between the two ends. The CDR3 covers 12 residues. CDR3 sequence reads: CAWARGGDEAFF. CDR3 nucleotides: TGTGCCTGGGCTAGGGGGGGCGATGAAGCTTTCTTT.